This T cell receptor (beta chain) is from a study of cytomegalovirus exposure and HLA in healthy donors (dated by TCRdb to about 2017). Looking at the study overall: An earlier analysis of some 500 of the donors reported about 250 Gb of sequence data and some 120 million unique TCR beta sequences from about 200 million T cells. An early release that covered roughly 600 HLA-typed donors contained approximately 300 gigabases of sequencing data and tens of millions of unique TCR sequences. The genetic ancestry cluster associated with self-reported Caucasian donors included approximately 85% of the roughly 400 genotyped donors. The study aimed to test whether signatures of past pathogen exposure could be identified by cataloging public T cell receptors. The T cell repertoires of about 700 subjects were profiled by immunosequencing and related to cytomegalovirus serostatus. Besides the first cohort of more than 650 subjects, a separate validation cohort made up of roughly 120 different subjects was used. High-throughput TCR immunosequencing, statistical association of individual TCRs with disease status, and machine learning were combined to predict cytomegalovirus infection status. In a later analysis, previously published TCR beta repertoires from 666 donors were re-analyzed and high-resolution HLA genotyping was added so that TCR occurrence patterns could be studied. In the later analysis, no new phenotypic data were used to find candidate immune exposures; instead, reliance was placed on TCR beta sequences and their occurrence across donors. In an earlier analysis of about 590 of the donors, high-throughput TCR beta sequencing was used to judge whether each TCR beta V gene segment behaved as functional or pseudogenic. Donor age, sex, ethnicity and CMV serostatus were compiled together with the repertoire data. A later genetic analysis used genome-wide SNP genotypes for about three fifths of the roughly 700 donors, treating that subset as a discovery cohort. Every repertoire in the discovery cohort had been generated on one and the same sequencing platform. HLA typing covered class I and class II loci at four-digit resolution. The number of donors typed differed by locus, with 629-630 for A, B, C, DRB1 and DQB1, more than 500 for DQA1, 600 to 610 for DPA1, and some 440 for DPB1. Because of strong linkage in the cohort, five DR-DQ haplotypes were treated as single units for association and clustering. Among about 370 genotyped donors of the cohort, an average of approximately 240,000 unique TCR beta nucleotide sequences was sequenced per donor, of which about 18% were non-productive.

Study-level results and caveats: A further reported finding was that TCR beta sequences accurately predicted the HLA-A and HLA-B alleles for most subjects in the first cohort. A later analysis found that HLA-associated TCR beta chains were more clonally expanded and had lower generation probabilities than equally common non-associated chains. A later analysis associated about 17,000 TCR beta sequences with specific HLA alleles at a false discovery rate of 0.05. In a later genetic analysis, fewer N-insertions in productive TCRs were reported among donors in an Asian-associated ancestry cluster than the roughly 700-donor mean. When HLA alleles, especially DR and DQ, strongly co-occurred, attributing TCR associations to individual alleles was difficult. In vitro tests confirmed that a few of the cytomegalovirus-associated TCR beta chains recognize cytomegalovirus antigens. A total of 150 to 200 TCR beta chains were listed by the study as associated with cytomegalovirus. The only immune exposure information available for the cohort was CMV serostatus. According to a later analysis, most CMV-associated TCR beta chains appeared to be HLA-restricted, and the HLA associations seemed to be driven largely by CMV exposure. In a later genetic analysis, a missense DCLRE1C variant was associated with V-gene and J-gene trimming of TCR beta chains, and the association was replicated in an independent cohort. The authors suggested that the approach could potentially be extended to other disease states and immunological phenotypes. While some public TCRs were present in many individuals, most TCR sequences turned up only very rarely across donors. Broadly in line with IMGT annotations, most TCR beta V segments showed up in productive rearrangements about 87% or about 30% of the time in an earlier analysis of several hundred of the donors. A group of highly shared sequence variants was considered likely to be a technical artifact of the sequencing pipeline. According to a later analysis, parvovirus B19, influenza, CMV and Epstein-Barr virus appeared linked to several top co-occurrence clusters. In a later analysis, the rate of TCR association differed among HLA loci, with DRB1 alleles having the most associated TCRs and HLA-C alleles having the fewest. Some IMGT-functional V segments, including TRBV6-2 and TRBV6-3, could not be distinguished by the 87-base-pair reads and were therefore excluded. Seventeen rarely observed V segments, including chromosome 9 orphons, were excluded from the earlier analysis of a few hundred of the donors because counts were too low. Because some donors lacked HLA typing at each locus, the association tests relied only on the typed subset. In both the original and validation cohorts, the classifier was reported to diagnose cytomegalovirus status with high specificity and sensitivity. Only TCR beta chains were sequenced in this cohort, and the absence of alpha or paired-chain data limited detectable features. Correlated functional status among segregating V segments might reflect linkage disequilibrium, but an unknown experimental factor could not be ruled out. The presence/absence analyses assumed that sequencing depth was roughly uniform across donors, and that assumption may not be true.

V lost 5 bases and J lost 12 bases; the stretch between them is 17 bases long. Taken from cysteine to phenylalanine, the CDR3 has 13 residues. Only the CDR3 DNA is retained, 39 bases long and in frame from the first base. From a lookup of the germline V gene (reference sequence), CDR1 and CDR2 are LNHDA and SQIVND. About this clone itself: No antigen is known for it. Base qualities were left out, and no much larger clone turns up one base away.

The cohort comprised hundreds of healthy bone marrow donors. At the time of sampling, all cohort members were nominally healthy, though unrecorded immune exposures were likely present. The donor tested CMV seronegative and was one of the 352 seronegative cohort members. Every donor gave a peripheral blood sample, and the peripheral blood mononuclear cells from that sample were used for TCR beta sequencing. The Qiagen DNeasy Blood Extraction Kit was used to extract genomic DNA from the blood cell samples. The method was the immunoSEQ multiplex PCR assay. For the multiplex PCR, a mixture combining 60 forward primers for TCR Vbeta segments and 13 reverse primers for TCR Jbeta segments was used. A multiplex PCR assay on genomic DNA amplified the CDR3 region of rearranged TCR beta genes. The amplified TCR beta libraries were sequenced on the Illumina HiSeq System as 87-base-pair reads. The paper's data handling went like this. Across the roughly 700 repertoires, a later analysis counted roughly 77 million unique TCR beta chains, roughly 11 million of which were shared by at least two donors. Raw reads were error-corrected and collapsed into unique sequences by a nearest-neighbor algorithm in which closely related sequences were merged to remove PCR and sequencing errors. V, D and J gene segments were assigned by aligning CDR3 sequences to IMGT reference sequences. Each retained sequence needed at least a six-nucleotide match to both a V gene segment and a J gene segment. A rearrangement was called productive if the CDR3 had no stop codons and remained in frame with V and J, and every other rearrangement was called non-productive. Following IMGT convention, CDR3 was defined as the stretch from the second conserved V-encoded cysteine to the conserved J-encoded phenylalanine. In an earlier analysis of 587 of the donors, sequences lacking an unambiguous match to a single V gene segment were excluded. In an earlier analysis of some 590 of the donors, a V segment was called functional when productive rearrangements were above 56.7%, and segregating when the standard deviation between donors exceeded 5%. A statistical classification framework was built for diagnosing cytomegalovirus status from the catalog of TCR beta chain sequences. V and J gene assignment, in a later analysis, came from comparing TCR nucleotide sequences with IMGT/GENE-DB human TR gene sequences. Using the TCRdist pipeline, a later analysis assigned CDR3 sequences along with most-parsimonious VDJ recombination scenarios. In a later analysis, every TCR beta chain was defined by the combination of its CDR3 amino acid sequence and its V-gene family, and reads without a unique V-gene family were dropped. To address suspected cross-contamination and a sequencing artifact, a later analysis removed some 620 highly shared, low-generation-probability nucleotide sequences. A later analysis calculated a clonal expansion index for each public chain from normalized within-repertoire ranks of inferred template counts. In a later analysis, generation probabilities were computed using a VDJ recombination model fitted to out-of-frame rearrangements, and the results were checked against IGoR. In a later analysis, hypergeometric tests were used to score TCR-TCR, TCR-HLA and TCR-CMV co-occurrence, with a repertoire-size bias correction applied to TCR pairs. In a later analysis, false discovery rates were estimated by permuting HLA or CMV assignments 20 times. A later analysis grouped co-occurring TCRs with DBSCAN, adding TCRdist sequence similarity when clustering within HLA-allele-positive subsets. Repertoires with fewer than 30,000 or more than 120,000 public chains, plus five repertoires with anomalous nucleotide sharing, were excluded from co-occurrence clustering. TCRdb limited this immuneACCESS table to in-frame rearrangements with V and J called. A share of clones is missing; checked studies link under half to unresolved V genes, and the rest is unexplained. The V and J calls and clone size come from that table; D and trimming were worked out from the DNA. This sample lists about 180,000 clones; 84% were detected once. Clones ranked in the top ten supply about 4.9% of the sample.

The V gene is TRBV19 and the J gene is TRBJ1-5; the D segment cannot be called with confidence. The specimen was PBMCs. The receptor was isolated from a young man in good health and CMV-seronegative. The nucleotide sequence reads as follows: TGTGCCAGTAGTCCCCGACAAGCAGGCTACCAGCATTTT. This translates into CASSPRQAGYQHF.